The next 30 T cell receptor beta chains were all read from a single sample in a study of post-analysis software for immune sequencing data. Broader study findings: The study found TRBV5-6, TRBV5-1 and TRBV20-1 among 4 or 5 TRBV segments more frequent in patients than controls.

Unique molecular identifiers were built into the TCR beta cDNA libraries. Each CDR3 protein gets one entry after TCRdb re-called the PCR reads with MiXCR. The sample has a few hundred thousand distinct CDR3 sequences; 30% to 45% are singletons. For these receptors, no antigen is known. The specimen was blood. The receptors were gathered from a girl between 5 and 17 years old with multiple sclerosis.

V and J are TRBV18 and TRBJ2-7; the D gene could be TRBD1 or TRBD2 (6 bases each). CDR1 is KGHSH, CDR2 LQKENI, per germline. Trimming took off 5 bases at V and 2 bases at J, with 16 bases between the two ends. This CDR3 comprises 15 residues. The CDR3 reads CASSSGQGGTYEQYF. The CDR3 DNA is TGTGCCAGCTCATCGGGACAAGGGGGGACCTACGAGCAGTACTTC.

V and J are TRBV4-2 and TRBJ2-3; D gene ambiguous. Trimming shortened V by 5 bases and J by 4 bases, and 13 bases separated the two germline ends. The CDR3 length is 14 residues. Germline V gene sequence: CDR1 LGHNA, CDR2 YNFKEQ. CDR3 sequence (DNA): TGTGCCAGCAGCTCCCACCGCTTGGCAGATACGCAGTATTTT. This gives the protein CASSSHRLADTQYF.

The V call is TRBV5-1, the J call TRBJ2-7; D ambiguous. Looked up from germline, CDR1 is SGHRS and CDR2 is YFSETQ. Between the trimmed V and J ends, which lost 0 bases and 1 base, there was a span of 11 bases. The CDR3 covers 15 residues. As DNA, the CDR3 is TGCGCCAGCAGCTTGGGGGCAGGATTGTCCTACGAGCAGTACTTC. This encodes CASSLGAGLSYEQYF. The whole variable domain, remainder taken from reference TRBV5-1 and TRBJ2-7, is KAGVTQTPRYLIKTRGQQVTLSCSPISGHRSVSWYQQTPGQGLQFLFEYFSETQRNKGNFPGRFSGRQFSNSRSEMNVSTLELGDSALYLCASSLGAGLSYEQYFGPGTRLTVT.

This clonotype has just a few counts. CDR3 loop: CASSLLAGGRGEQYF. CDR3 nucleotide sequence: TGTGCCAGCAGTTTACTAGCGGGGGGGCGCGGCGAGCAGTACTTC. The chain joins TRBV12-3 or TRBV12-4 to TRBJ2-7; TRBD2 aligns across 12 bases. The trim removed 2 bases at V and 6 bases at J, leaving 5 bases unmatched. The CDR3 totals 15 residues.

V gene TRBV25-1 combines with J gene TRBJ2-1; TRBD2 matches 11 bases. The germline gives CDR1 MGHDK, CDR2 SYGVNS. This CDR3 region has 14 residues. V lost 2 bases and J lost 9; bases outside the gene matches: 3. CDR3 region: CASSELSGGGEQFF. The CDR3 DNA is TGTGCCAGCAGTGAACTTAGCGGGGGGGGTGAGCAGTTCTTC.

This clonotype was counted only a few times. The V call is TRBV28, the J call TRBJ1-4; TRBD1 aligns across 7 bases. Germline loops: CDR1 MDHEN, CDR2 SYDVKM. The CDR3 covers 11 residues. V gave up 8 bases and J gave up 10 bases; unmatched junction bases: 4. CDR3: CASGTERKLFF. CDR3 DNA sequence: TGTGCCAGCGGGACAGAACGAAAACTGTTTTTT. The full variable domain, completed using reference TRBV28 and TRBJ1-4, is DVKVTQSSRYLVKRTGEKVFLECVQDMDHENMFWYRQDPGLGLRLIYFSYDVKMKEKGDIPEGYSVSREKKERFSLILESASTNQTSMYLCASGTERKLFFGSGTQLSVL.

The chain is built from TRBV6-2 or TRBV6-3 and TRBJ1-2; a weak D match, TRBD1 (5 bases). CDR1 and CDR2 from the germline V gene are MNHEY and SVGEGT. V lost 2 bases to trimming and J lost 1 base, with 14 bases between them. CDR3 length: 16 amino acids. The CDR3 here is CASSYARQYLNYGYTF. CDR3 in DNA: TGTGCCAGCAGTTACGCCCGACAGTACCTTAACTATGGCTACACCTTC.

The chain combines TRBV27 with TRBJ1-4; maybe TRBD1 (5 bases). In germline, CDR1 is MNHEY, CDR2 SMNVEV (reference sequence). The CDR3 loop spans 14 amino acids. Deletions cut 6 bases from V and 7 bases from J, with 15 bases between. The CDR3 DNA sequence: TGTGCCAGCAGAGAGGGGATGCGGCGTGAAAAACTGTTTTTT. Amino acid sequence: CASREGMRREKLFF.

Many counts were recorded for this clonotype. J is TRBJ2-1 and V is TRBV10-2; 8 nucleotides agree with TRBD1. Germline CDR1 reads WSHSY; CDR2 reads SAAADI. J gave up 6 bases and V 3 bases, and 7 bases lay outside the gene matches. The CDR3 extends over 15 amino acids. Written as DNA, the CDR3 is TGCGCCAGCAGTGATAACCGGGACAGGACCAATGAGCAGTTCTTC. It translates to CASSDNRDRTNEQFF.

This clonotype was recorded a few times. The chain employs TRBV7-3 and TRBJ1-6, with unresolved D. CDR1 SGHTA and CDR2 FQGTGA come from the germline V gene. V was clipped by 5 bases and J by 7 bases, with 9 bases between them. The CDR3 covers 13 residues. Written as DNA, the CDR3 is TGTGCCAGCAGCGCGGCCCCGAATTCACCCCTCCACTTT. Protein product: CASSAAPNSPLHF.

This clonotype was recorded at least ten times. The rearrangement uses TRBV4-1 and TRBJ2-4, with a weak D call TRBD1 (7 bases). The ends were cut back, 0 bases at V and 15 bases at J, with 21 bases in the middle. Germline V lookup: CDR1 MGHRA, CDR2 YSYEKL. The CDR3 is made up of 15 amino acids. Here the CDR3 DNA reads TGCGCCAGCAGCCAAGACCCTAGACAGGGCGGGAACGTGTACTTC. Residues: CASSQDPRQGGNVYF.

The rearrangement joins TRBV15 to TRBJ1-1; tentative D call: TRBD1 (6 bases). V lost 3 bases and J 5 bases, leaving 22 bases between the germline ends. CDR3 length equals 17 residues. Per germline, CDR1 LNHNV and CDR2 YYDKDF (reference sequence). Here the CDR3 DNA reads TGTGCCACCAGCAGTCCCTATCTGGACAGCCCGGAGACTGAAGCTTTCTTT. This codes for CATSSPYLDSPETEAFF.

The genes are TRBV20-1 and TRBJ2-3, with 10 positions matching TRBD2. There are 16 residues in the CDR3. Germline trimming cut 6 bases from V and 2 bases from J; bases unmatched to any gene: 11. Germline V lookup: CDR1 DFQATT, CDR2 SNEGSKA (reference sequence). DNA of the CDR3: TGCAGTGCCGCCCCGGGGCTAGCGGGGGACACAGATACGCAGTATTTT. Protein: CSAAPGLAGDTDTQYF.

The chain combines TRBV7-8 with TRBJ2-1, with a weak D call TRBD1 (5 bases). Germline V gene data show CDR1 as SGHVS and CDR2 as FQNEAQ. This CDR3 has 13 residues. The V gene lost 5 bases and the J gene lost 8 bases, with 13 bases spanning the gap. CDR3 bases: TGTGCCAGCAGCACCCCAGGGTCAGATGAGCAGTTCTTC. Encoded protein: CASSTPGSDEQFF.

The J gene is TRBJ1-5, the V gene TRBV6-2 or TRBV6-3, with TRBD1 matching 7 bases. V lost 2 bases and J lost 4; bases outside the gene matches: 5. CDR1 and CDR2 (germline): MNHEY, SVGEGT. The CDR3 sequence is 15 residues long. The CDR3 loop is CASSYPKTGNQPQHF. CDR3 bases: TGTGCCAGCAGTTACCCTAAGACAGGGAATCAGCCCCAGCATTTT.

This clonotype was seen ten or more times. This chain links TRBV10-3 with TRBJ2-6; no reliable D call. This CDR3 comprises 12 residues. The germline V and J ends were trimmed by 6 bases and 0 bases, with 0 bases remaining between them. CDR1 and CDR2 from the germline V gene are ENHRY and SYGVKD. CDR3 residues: CAISSGANVLTF. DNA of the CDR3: TGTGCCATCAGCTCTGGGGCCAACGTCCTGACTTTC.

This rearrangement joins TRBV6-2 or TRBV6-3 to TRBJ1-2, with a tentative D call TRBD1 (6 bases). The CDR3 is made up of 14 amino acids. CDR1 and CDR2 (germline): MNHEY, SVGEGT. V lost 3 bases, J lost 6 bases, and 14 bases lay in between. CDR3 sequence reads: CASSYFGRGHGYTF. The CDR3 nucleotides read TGTGCCAGCAGTTATTTTGGCAGGGGCCATGGCTACACCTTC.

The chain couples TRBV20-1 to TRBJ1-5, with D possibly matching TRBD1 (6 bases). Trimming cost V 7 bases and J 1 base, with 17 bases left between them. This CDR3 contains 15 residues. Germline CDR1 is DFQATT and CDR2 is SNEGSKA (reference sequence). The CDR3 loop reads CSGQEKVTSNQPQHF. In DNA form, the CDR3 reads TGCAGTGGACAGGAGAAGGTGACAAGCAATCAGCCCCAGCATTTT.

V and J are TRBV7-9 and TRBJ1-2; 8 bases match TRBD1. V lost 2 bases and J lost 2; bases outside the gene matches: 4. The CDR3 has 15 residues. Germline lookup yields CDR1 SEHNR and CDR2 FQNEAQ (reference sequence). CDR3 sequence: CASSLSGGDNYGYTF. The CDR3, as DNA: TGTGCCAGCAGCTTATCAGGGGGCGACAACTATGGCTACACCTTC.

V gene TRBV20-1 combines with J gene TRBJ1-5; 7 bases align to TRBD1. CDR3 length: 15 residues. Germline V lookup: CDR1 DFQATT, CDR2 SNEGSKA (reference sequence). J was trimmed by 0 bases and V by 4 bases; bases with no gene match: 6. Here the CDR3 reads CSATDRDYSNQPQHF. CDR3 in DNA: TGCAGTGCTACCGACAGGGATTATAGCAATCAGCCCCAGCATTTT.

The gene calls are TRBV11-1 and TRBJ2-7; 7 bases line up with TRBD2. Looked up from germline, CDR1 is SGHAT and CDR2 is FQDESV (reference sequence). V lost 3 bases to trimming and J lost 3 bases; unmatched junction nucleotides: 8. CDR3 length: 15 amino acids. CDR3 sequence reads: CASSFWGGENYEQYF. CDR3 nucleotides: TGTGCCAGCAGCTTTTGGGGGGGAGAGAACTACGAGCAGTACTTC. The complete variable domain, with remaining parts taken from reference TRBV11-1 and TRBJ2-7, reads EAEVAQSPRYKITEKSQAVAFWCDPISGHATLYWYRQILGQGPELLVQFQDESVVDDSQLPKDRFSAERLKGVDSTLKIQPAELGDSAMYLCASSFWGGENYEQYFGPGTRLTVT.

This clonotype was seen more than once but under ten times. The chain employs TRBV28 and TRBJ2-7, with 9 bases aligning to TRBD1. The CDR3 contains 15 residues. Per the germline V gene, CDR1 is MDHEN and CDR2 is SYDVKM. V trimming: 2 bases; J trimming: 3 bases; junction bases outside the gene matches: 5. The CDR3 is CASSLAGQGVYEQYF. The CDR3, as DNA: TGTGCCAGCAGTTTAGCGGGACAGGGTGTCTACGAGCAGTACTTC.

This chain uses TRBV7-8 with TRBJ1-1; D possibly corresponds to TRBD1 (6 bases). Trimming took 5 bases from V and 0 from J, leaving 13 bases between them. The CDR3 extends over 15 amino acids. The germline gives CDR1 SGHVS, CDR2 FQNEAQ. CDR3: CASSGGREMNTEAFF. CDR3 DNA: TGTGCCAGCAGCGGGGGCAGGGAGATGAACACTGAAGCTTTCTTT.

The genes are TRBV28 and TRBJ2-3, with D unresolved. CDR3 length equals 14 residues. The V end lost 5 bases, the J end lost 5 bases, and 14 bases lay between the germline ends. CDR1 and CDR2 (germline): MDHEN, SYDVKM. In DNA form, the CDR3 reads TGTGCCAGCAGTCGTAAGGGTAACTTAGATACGCAGTATTTT. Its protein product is CASSRKGNLDTQYF.

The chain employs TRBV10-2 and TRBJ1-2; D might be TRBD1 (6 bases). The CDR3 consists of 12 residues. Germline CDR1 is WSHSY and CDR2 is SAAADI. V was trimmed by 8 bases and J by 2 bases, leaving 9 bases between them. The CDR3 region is CASSGQNYGYTF. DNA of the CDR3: TGCGCCAGCTCCGGACAGAACTATGGCTACACCTTC.

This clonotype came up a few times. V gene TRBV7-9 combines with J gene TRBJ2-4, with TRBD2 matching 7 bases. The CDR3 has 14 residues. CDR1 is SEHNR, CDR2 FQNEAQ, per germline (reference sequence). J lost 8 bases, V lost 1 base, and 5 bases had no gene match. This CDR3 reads CASSLVSAGDIQYF. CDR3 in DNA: TGTGCCAGCAGCTTAGTATCGGCGGGGGACATTCAGTACTTC.

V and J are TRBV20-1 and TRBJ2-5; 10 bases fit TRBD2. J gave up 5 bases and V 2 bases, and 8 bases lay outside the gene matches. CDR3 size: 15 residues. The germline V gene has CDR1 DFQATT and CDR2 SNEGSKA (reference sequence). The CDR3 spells CSARSSGGPRETQYF. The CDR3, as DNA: TGCAGTGCTAGAAGTAGCGGGGGGCCCCGGGAGACCCAGTACTTC.

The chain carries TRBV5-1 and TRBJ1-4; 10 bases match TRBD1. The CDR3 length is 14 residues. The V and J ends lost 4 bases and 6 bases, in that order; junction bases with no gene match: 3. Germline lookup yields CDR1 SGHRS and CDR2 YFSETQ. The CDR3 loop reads CASSPGTGDEKLFF. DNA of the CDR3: TGCGCCAGCAGCCCCGGGACAGGGGATGAAAAACTGTTTTTT. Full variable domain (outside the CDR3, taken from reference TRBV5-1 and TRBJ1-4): KAGVTQTPRYLIKTRGQQVTLSCSPISGHRSVSWYQQTPGQGLQFLFEYFSETQRNKGNFPGRFSGRQFSNSRSEMNVSTLELGDSALYLCASSPGTGDEKLFFGSGTQLSVL.

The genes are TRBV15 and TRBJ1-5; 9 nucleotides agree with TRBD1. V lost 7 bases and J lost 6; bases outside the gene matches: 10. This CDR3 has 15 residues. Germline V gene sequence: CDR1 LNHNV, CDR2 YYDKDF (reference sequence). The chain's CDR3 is CATNSDRGVSQPQHF. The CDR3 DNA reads TGTGCCACCAACTCGGACAGGGGCGTGAGTCAGCCCCAGCATTTT.

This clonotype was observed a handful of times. The DNA of the CDR3 is TGCGCCAGCACAGGACAGGGTATCGCGCCGCAGTATTTT. Amino acid sequence: CASTGQGIAPQYF. The chain uses TRBV4-1 and TRBJ2-3, with 8 bases fitting TRBD1. The CDR3 length is 13 residues. V dropped 7 bases and J dropped 10; count of bases not matched to a gene: 10. Germline CDR1 MGHRA, CDR2 YSYEKL.